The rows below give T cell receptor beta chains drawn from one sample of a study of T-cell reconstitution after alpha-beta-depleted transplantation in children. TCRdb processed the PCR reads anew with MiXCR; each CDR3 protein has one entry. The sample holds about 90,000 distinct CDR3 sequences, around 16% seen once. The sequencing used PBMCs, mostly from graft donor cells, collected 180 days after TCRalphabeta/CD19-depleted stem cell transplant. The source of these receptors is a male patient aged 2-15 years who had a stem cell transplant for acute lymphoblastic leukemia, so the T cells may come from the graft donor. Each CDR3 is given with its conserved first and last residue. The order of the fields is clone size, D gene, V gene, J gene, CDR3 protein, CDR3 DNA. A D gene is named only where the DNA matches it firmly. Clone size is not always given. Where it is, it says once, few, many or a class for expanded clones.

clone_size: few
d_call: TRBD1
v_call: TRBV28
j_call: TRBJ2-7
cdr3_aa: CASSLTGMGSYEQYF
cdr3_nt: TGTGCCAGCAGCCTGACAGGGATGGGGTCCTACGAGCAGTACTTC

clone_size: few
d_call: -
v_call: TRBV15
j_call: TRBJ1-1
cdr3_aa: CATTRSGITGLLTGNTEAFF
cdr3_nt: TGTGCCACTACAAGATCCGGGATAACAGGGTTGCTGACGGGGAACACTGAAGCTTTCTTT

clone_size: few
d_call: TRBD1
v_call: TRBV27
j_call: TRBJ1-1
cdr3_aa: CASSPRGQFMNTEAFF
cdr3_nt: TGTGCCAGCAGTCCAAGGGGACAGTTCATGAACACTGAAGCTTTCTTT

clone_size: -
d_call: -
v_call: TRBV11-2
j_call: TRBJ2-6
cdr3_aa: CASSLGQRFSSGANVLTF
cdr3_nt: TGTGCCAGCAGCTTAGGACAAAGGTTTTCCTCTGGGGCCAACGTCCTGACTTTC

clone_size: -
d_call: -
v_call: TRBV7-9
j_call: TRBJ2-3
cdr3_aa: CASMGGTDTQYF
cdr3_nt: TGTGCCAGCATGGGGGGCACAGATACGCAGTATTTT

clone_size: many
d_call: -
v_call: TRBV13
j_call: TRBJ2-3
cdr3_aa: CASSRSTDTQYF
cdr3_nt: TGTGCCAGCAGCCGCTCCACAGATACGCAGTATTTT

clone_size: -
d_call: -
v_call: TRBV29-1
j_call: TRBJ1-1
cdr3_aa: CSVVGRFTTEAFF
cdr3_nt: TGCAGCGTTGTCGGCAGATTTACAACTGAAGCTTTCTTT

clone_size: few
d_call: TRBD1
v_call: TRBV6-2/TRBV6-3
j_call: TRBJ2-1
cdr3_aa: CASIKQGDNEQFF
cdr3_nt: TGTGCCAGCATAAAACAGGGGGACAATGAGCAGTTCTTC

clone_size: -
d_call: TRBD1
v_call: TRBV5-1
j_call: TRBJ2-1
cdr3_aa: CASIGQGGYNEQFF
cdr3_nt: TGCGCCAGCATTGGACAGGGGGGCTACAATGAGCAGTTCTTC

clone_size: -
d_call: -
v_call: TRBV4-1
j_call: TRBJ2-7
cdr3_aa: CASSQGPSRESYEQYF
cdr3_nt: TGCGCCAGCAGCCAAGGCCCAAGCCGGGAATCCTACGAGCAGTACTTC

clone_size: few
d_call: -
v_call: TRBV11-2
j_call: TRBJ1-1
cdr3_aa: CASSLNRVESTVNTEAFF
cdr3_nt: TGTGCCAGCTCTTTGAATCGGGTGGAGTCAACCGTGAACACTGAAGCTTTCTTT

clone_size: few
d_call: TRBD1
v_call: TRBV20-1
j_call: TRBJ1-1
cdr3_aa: CSARPPTGANTEAFF
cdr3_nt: TGCAGTGCTAGACCCCCGACAGGGGCGAACACTGAAGCTTTCTTT

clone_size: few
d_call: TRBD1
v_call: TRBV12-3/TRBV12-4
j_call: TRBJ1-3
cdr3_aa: CASRDRAGNTIYF
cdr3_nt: TGTGCCAGCAGAGACAGGGCCGGAAACACCATATATTTT

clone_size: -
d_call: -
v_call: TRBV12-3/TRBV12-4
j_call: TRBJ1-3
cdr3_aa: CASSLVRALGNTIYF
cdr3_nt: TGTGCCAGCAGTTTAGTCCGCGCTCTTGGAAACACCATATATTTT

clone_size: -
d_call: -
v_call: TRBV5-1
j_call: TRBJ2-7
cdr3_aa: CASSLSWQYYEQYF
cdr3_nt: TGCGCCAGCAGCTTGTCCTGGCAATACTACGAGCAGTACTTC

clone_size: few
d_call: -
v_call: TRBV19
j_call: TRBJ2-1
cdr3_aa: CASRRYNEQFF
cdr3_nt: TGTGCCAGCCGTCGGTACAATGAGCAGTTCTTC

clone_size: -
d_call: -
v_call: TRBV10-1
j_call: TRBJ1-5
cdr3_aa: CASSESQPQHF
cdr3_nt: TGCGCCAGCAGTGAGTCTCAGCCCCAGCATTTT

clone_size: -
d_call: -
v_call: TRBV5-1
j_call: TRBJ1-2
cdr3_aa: CATSEGSAGYGDTF
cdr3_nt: TGCGCCACCTCCGAAGGCTCAGCAGGATATGGCGACACCTTC

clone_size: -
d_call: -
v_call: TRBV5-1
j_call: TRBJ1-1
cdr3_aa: CASSLLGLDTEAFF
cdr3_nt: TGCGCCAGCAGCTTGTTGGGGCTGGACACTGAAGCTTTCTTT

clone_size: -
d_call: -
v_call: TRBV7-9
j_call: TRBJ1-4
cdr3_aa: CASSGPGREGEKLFF
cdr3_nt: TGTGCCAGCAGCGGGCCGGGCAGGGAAGGAGAAAAACTGTTTTTT

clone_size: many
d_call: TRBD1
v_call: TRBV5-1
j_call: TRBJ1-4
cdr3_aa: CASRSQGPNEKLFF
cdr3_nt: TGCGCCAGCAGATCACAGGGGCCCAATGAAAAACTGTTTTTT

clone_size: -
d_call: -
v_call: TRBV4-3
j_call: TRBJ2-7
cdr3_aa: CASSQEAGRRLRSYEQYF
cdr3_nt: TGCGCCAGCAGCCAAGAGGCAGGTCGCAGGTTAAGGTCCTACGAGCAGTACTTC

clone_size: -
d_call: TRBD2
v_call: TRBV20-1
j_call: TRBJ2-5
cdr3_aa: CSAPWSTSGVVEETQYF
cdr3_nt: TGCAGTGCCCCCTGGTCAACTAGCGGGGTTGTGGAAGAGACCCAGTACTTC

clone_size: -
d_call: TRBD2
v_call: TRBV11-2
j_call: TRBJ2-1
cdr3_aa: CASSPTGTSNEQFF
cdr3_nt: TGTGCCAGCAGCCCAACCGGGACTAGCAATGAGCAGTTCTTC

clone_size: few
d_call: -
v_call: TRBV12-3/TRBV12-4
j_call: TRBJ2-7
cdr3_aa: CASSFSGASYEQYF
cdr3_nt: TGTGCCAGCAGTTTTTCGGGGGCGTCCTACGAGCAGTACTTC

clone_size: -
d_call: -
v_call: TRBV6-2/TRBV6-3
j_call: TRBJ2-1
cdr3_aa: CASSGVQVEQFF
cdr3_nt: TGTGCCAGCAGTGGAGTACAGGTTGAGCAGTTCTTC

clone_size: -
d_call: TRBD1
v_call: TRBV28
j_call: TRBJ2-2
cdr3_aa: CASRTGLRTGELFF
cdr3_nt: TGTGCCAGCAGGACAGGGCTTCGCACCGGGGAGCTGTTTTTT

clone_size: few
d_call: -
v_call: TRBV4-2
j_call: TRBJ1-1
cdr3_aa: CASNRRGNTEAFF
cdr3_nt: TGTGCCAGCAACAGGCGGGGGAATACTGAAGCTTTCTTT

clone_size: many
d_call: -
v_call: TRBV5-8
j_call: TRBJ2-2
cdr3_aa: CASIWAAGELFF
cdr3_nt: TGTGCCAGCATCTGGGCCGCCGGGGAGCTGTTTTTT

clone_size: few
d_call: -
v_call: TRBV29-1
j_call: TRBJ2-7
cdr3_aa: CSAIGWRGSSYEQYF
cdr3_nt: TGCAGCGCAATTGGGTGGCGGGGAAGCTCCTACGAGCAGTACTTC

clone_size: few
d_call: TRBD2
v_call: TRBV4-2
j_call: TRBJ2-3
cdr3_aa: CASTGGAATDTQYF
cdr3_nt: TGTGCCAGCACCGGGGGGGCTGCGACAGATACGCAGTATTTT

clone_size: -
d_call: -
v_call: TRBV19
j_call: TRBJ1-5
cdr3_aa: CASSISPSSNQPQHF
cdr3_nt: TGTGCCAGTAGTATCTCCCCCAGTAGCAATCAGCCCCAGCATTTT

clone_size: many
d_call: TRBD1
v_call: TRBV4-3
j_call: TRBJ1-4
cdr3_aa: CASSPGDRKEKLFF
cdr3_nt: TGCGCCAGCAGCCCAGGGGACAGGAAGGAAAAACTGTTTTTT

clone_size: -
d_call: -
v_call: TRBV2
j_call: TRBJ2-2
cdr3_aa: CASNPLRSGELFF
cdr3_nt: TGTGCCAGCAACCCTCTAAGGAGCGGGGAGCTGTTTTTT

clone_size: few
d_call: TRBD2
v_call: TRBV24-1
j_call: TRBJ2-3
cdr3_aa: CATSDLGGGIDTQYF
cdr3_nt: TGTGCCACCAGTGATTTGGGGGGAGGGATAGATACGCAGTATTTT

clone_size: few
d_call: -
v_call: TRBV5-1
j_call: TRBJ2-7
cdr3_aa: CASSPRKGGAGRYEQYF
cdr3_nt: TGCGCCAGCAGCCCCCGTAAGGGGGGGGCAGGGCGGTACGAGCAGTACTTC

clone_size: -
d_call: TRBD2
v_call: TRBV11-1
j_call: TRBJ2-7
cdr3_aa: CASSLFRIPGLAGGVHYEQYF
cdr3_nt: TGTGCCAGCAGCTTGTTCAGAATCCCGGGACTAGCGGGGGGCGTTCACTACGAGCAGTACTTC

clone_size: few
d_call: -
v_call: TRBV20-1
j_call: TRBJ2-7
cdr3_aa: CSARSFTAGYEQYF
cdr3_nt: TGCAGTGCGCGCTCCTTCACTGCGGGGTACGAGCAGTACTTC

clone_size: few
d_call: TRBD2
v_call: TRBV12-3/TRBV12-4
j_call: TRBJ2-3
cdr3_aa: CASSLGTVQRRGGGTDTQYF
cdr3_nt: TGTGCCAGCAGTTTAGGGACGGTACAGCGACGGGGGGGCGGCACAGATACGCAGTATTTT